This TCR beta chain was observed in a study of response to subunit inactivated influenza vaccine. TCRdb processed the RT-PCR reads anew with MiXCR; each CDR3 protein has one entry. The sample yields around 760,000 distinct CDR3 sequences, 14% seen once. V was pared by 3 bases and J by 10 bases, with 22 bases between. The CDR3 totals 16 residues. Notes on this clonotype: No antigen is known for it.

Whole-study findings and limits: The authors put forward the suggestion that each seasonal influenza vaccination may bring in only a limited number of new T cells.

The chain uses TRBV12-3 or TRBV12-4 and TRBJ2-1; D is unresolved. This clonotype originated in a man in his forties or fifties who received an inactivated influenza vaccine. Sequences were derived from PBMCs from blood, sampled approximately 15 days before vaccination. In nucleotides, the CDR3 is TGTGCCAGCAGTTTGAAAGAGAAGGTTGACCCCGGGGAGCAGTTCTTC. Translation: CASSLKEKVDPGEQFF.